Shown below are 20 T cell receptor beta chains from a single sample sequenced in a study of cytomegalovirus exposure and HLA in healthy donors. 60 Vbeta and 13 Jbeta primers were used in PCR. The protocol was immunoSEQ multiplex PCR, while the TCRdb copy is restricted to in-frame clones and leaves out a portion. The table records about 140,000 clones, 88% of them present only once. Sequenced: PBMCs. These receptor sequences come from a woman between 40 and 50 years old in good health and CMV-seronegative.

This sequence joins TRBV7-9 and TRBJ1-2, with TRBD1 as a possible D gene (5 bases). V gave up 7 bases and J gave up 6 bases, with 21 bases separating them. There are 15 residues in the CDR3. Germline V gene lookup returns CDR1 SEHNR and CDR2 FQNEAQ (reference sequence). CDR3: CASTNRQGGRNGYTF. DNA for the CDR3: TGTGCCAGCACCAATAGGCAGGGTGGACGGAATGGCTACACCTTC.

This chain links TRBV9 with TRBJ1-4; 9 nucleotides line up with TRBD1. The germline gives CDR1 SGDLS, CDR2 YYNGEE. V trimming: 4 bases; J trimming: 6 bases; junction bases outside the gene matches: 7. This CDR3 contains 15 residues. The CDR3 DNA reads TGTGCCAGCAGCCCTAGAGGGACAGGGTATGAAAAACTGTTTTTT. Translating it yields CASSPRGTGYEKLFF.

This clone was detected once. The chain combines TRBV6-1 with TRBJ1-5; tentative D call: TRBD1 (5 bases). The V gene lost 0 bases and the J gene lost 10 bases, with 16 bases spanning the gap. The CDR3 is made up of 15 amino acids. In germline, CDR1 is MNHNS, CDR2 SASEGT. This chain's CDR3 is CASSEALGGWGPQHF. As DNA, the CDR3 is TGTGCCAGCAGTGAAGCGCTCGGAGGGTGGGGCCCCCAGCATTTT.

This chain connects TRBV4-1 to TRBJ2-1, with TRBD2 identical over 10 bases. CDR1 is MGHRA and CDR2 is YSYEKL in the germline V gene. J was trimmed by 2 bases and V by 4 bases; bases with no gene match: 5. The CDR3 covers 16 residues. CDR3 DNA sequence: TGCGCCAGCAGCCTTTACGGACTAGCGGCCTACAATGAGCAGTTCTTC. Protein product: CASSLYGLAAYNEQFF.

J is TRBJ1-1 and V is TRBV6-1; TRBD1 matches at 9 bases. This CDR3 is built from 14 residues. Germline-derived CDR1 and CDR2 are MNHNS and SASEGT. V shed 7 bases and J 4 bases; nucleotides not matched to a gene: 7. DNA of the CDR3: TGTGCCAGCAATTCCCGGGACAGGGTCACTGAAGCTTTCTTT. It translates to CASNSRDRVTEAFF.

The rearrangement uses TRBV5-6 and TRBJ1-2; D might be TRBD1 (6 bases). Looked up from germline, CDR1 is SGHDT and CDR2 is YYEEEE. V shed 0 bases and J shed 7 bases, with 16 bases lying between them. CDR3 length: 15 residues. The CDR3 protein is CASSLGLRGFVGYTF. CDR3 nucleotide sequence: TGTGCCAGCAGCTTGGGGCTCAGGGGATTCGTTGGCTACACCTTC.

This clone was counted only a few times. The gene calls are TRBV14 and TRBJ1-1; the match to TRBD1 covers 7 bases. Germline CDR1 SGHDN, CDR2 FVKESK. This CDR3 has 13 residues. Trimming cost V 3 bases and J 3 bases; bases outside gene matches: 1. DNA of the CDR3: TGTGCCAGCAGCCAGCAGGGGGACACTGAAGCTTTCTTT. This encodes CASSQQGDTEAFF.

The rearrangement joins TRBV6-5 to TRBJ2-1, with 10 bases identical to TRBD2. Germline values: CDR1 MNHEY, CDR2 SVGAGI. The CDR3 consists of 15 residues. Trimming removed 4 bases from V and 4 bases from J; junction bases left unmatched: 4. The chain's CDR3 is CASSLASGRYNEQFF. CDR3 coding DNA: TGTGCCAGCAGTTTAGCTAGCGGGAGATACAATGAGCAGTTCTTC.

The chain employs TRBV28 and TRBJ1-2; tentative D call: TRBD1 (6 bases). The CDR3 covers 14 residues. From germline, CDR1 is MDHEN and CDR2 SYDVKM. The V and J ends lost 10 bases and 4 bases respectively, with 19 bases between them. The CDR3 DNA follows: TGTGCCATCGACGACCCCACAGGGCTCTATGGCTACACCTTC. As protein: CAIDDPTGLYGYTF.

CDR3 protein: CASSIWTGGPVGELFF. The CDR3 nucleotides are TGTGCCAGTAGTATATGGACGGGAGGGCCGGTCGGGGAGCTGTTTTTT. The chain employs TRBV19 and TRBJ2-2; 8 bases map to TRBD2. The CDR3 length is 16 residues. V shed 2 bases and J 7 bases; nucleotides not matched to a gene: 9. Germline CDR1 reads LNHDA; CDR2 reads SQIVND (reference sequence). Combining the CDR3 with reference TRBV19 and TRBJ2-2 gives the whole variable domain DGGITQSPKYLFRKEGQNVTLSCEQNLNHDAMYWYRQDPGQGLRLIYYSQIVNDFQKGDIAEGYSVSREKKESFPLTVTSAQKNPTAFYLCASSIWTGGPVGELFFGEGSRLTVL.

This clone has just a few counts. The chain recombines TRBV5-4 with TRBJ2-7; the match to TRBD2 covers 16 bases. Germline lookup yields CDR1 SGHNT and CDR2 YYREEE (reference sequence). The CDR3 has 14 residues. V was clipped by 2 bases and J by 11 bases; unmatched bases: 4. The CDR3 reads CASSLGTSGRGEYF. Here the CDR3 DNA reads TGTGCCAGCAGCTTAGGGACTAGCGGGAGGGGGGAGTACTTC.

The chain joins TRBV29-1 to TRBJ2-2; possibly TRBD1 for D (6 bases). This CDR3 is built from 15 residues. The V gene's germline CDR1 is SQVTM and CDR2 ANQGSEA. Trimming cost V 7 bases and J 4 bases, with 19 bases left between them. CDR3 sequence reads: CSAARGETSTGELFF. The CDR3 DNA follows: TGCAGCGCAGCCAGGGGAGAGACCTCCACCGGGGAGCTGTTTTTT.

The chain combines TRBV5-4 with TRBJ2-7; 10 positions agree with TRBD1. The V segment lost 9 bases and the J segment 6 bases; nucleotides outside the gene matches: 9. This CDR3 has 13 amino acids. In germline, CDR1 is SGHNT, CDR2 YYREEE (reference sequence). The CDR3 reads CATWTGGTGEQYF. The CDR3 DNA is TGTGCCACTTGGACAGGGGGAACCGGCGAGCAGTACTTC.

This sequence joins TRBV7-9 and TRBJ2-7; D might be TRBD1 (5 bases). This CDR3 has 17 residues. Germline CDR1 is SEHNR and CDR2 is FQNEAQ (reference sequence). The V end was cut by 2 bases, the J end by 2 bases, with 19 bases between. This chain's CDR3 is CASSLSDPFDRPYEQYF. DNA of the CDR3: TGTGCCAGCAGCTTATCAGACCCATTCGACAGACCCTACGAGCAGTACTTC.

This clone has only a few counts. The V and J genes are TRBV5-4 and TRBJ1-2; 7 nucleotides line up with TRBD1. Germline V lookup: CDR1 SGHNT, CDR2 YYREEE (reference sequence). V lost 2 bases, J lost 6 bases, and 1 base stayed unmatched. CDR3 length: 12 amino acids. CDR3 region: CASSFRGNGYTF. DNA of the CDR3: TGTGCCAGCAGCTTCAGGGGGAATGGCTACACCTTC. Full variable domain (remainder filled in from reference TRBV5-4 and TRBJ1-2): ETGVTQSPTHLIKTRGQQVTLRCSSQSGHNTVSWYQQALGQGPQFIFQYYREEENGRGNFPPRFSGLQFPNYSSELNVNALELDDSALYLCASSFRGNGYTFGSGTRLTVV.

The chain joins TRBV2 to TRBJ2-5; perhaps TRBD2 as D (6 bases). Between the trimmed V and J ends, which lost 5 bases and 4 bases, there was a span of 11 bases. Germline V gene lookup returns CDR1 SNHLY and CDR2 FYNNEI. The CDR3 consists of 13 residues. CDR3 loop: CASSWLATETQYF. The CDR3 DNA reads TGTGCCAGCAGTTGGCTAGCGACAGAGACCCAGTACTTC.

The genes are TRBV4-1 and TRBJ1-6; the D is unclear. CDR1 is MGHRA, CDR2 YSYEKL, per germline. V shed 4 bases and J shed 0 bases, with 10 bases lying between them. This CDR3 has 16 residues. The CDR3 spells CASSRTQSSYNSPLHF. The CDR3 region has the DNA TGCGCCAGCAGCCGTACTCAAAGCTCCTATAATTCACCCCTCCACTTT.

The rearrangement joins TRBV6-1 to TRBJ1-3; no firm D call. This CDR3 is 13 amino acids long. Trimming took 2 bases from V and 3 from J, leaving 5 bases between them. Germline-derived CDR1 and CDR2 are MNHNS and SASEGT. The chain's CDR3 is CASSENSGNTIYF. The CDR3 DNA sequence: TGTGCCAGCAGTGAAAACAGTGGAAACACCATATATTTT.

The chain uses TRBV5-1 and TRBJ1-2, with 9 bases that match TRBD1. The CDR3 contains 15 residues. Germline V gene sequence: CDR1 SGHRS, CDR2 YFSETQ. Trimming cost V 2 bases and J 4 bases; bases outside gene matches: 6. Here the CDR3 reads CASSLQGAVSYGYTF. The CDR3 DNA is TGCGCCAGCAGCTTACAGGGGGCCGTCAGCTATGGCTACACCTTC.

The CDR3 reads CASSDHSGTTNEKLFF. CDR3 nucleotides: TGTGCCAGCAGTGATCACTCAGGCACAACTAATGAAAAACTGTTTTTT. The rearrangement joins TRBV6-1 to TRBJ1-4; D is undetermined. Per germline, CDR1 MNHNS and CDR2 SASEGT. V was trimmed by 3 bases and J by 0 bases, leaving 11 bases between them. The CDR3 covers 16 residues.